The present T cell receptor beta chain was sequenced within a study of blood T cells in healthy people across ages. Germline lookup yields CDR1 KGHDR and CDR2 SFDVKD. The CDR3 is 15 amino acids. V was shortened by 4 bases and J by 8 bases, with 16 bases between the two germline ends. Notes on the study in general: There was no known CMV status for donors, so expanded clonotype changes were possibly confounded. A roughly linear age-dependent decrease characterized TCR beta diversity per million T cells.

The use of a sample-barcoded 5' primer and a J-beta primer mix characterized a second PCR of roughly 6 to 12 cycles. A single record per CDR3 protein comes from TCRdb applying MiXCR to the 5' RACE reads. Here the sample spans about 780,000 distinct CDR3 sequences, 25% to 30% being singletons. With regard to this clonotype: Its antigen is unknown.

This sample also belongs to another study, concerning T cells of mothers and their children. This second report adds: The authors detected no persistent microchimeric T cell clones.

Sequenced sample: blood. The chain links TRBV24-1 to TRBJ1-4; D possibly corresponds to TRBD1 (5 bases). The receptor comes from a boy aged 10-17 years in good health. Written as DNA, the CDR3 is TGTGCCACCAGTGAGCAGGGACGGCTTGGAGAAAAACTGTTTTTT. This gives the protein CATSEQGRLGEKLFF.